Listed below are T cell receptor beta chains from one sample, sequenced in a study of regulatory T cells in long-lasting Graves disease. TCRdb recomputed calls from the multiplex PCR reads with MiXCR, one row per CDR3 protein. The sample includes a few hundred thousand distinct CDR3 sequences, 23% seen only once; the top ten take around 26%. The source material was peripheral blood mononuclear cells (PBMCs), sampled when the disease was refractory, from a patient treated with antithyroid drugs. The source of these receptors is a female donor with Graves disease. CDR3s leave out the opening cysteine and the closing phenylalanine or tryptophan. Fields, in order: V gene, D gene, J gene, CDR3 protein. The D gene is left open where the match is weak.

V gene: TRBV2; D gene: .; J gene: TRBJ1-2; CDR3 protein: ASSENTNYGYT
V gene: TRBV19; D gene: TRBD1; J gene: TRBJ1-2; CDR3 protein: ASSDREYGYT
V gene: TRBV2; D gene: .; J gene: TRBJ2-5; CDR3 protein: ASSQGLLKETQY
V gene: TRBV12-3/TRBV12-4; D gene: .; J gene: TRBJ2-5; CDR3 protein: ASDSSAGKETQY
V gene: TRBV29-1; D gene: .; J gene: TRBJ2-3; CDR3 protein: SLSSTDTQY
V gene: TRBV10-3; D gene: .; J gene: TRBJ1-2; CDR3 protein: AISQNEGDSRGYT
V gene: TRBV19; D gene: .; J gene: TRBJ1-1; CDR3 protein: ASSIGAVPTEAF
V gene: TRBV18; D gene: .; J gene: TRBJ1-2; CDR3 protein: ASSQSLSANYGYT
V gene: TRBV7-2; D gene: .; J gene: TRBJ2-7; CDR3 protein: ASSLFEGIEQY
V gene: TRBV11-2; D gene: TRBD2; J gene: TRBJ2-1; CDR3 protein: ASSLDKTSGRHEQF
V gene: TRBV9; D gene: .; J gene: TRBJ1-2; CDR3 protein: ASSAGRLNYGYT
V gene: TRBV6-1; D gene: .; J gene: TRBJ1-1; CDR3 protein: ASNRLLGNTEAF
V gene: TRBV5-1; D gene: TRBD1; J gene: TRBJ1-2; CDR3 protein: ASSLAGTGDGYT
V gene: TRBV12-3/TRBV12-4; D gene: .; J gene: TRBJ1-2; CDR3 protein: ASSSTGRPSYGYT
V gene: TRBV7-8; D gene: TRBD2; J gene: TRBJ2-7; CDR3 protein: ASSHLGIAGDYEQY
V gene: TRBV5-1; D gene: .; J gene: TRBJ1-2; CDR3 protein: ASSLSQAGLNYGYT
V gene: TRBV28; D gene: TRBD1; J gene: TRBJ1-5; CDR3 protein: ASSLGTGGPNQPQH
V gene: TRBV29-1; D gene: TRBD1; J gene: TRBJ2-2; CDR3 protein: SSRQGTGELF
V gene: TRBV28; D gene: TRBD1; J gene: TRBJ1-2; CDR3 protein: ASSDRTGANYGYT
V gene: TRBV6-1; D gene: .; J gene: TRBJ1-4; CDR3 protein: ASTQAINLGDEKLF
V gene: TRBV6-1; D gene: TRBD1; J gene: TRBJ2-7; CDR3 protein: ASSLRGDRGYEQY
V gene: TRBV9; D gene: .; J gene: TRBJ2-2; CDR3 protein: ASSRNRDGGELF
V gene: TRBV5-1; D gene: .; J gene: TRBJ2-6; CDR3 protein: ASSLFQGTSSGANVLT
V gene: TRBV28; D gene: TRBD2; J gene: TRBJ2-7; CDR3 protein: ASSLLAGASYEQY
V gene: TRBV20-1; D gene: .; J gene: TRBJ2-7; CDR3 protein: SARGTVSYEQY
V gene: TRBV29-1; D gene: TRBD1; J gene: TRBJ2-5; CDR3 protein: SVYRGETQY
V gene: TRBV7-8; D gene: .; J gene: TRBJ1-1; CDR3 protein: ASSLRVGPADTEAF
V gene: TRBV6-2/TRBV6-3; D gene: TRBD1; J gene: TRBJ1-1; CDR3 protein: ASSEGTVTEAF
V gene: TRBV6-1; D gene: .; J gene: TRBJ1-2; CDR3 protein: ASIGDGGYYGYT